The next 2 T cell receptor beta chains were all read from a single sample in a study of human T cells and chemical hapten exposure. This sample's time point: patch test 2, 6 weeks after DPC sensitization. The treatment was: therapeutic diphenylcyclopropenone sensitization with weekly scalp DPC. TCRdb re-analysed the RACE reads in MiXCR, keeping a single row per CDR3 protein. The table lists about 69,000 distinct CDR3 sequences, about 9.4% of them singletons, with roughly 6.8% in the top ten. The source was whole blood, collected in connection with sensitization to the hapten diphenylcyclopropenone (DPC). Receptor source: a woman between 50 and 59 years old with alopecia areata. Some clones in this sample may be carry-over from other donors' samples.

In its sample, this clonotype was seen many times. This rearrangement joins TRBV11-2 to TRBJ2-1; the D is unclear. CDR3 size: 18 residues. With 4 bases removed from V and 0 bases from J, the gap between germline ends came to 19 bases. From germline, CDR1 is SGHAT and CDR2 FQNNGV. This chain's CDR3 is CASSSSVTGISSYNEQFF. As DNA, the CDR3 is TGTGCCAGCAGCTCCTCGGTGACCGGAATCAGCTCCTACAATGAGCAGTTCTTC. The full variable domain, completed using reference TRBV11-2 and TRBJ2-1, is EAGVAQSPRYKIIEKRQSVAFWCNPISGHATLYWYQQILGQGPKLLIQFQNNGVVDDSQLPKDRFSAERLKGVDSTLKIQPAKLEDSAVYLCASSSSVTGISSYNEQFFGPGTRLTVL.

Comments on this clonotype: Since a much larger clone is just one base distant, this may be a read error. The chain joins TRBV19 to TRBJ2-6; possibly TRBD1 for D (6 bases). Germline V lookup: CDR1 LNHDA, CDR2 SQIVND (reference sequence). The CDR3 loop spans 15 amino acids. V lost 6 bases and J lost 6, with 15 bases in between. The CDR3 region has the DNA TGTGCCAGTAGGCCACAGGGAACTGAGGCCAACGTCCTGACTTTC. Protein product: CASRPQGTEANVLTF.